The T cell receptor beta chain under discussion was sequenced for a study of T cells in Graves' hyperthyroidism and ophthalmopathy. Across the study: The blood sample was taken at first diagnosis, before treatment began. General study results and limits: Most expanded thyroid clonotypes above 0.001 recurred in blood.

The cohort's ophthalmopathy patients, a group with duration under 3 months, had a Clinical Activity Score of at least 3 and a NOSPECS grade of at least 4. Diagnoses were established using clinical symptoms, serum thyroxine and TRAb, thyroid ultrasound and orbital computed tomography. Many counts were recorded for this clonotype. The target antigen is unknown. Amplification of TCR beta CDR3 regions used RNA as the template. The HTBI primer set drove a first-round RT-PCR of the TCR CDR3. TCRdb redid the calling of the multiplex PCR reads with MiXCR, one entry per CDR3 protein. This sample carries 360,000 or so distinct CDR3 sequences, over 15% of them seen once, and the ten largest clones take 15% to 18%. This TCR derives from a middle-aged woman with Graves' ophthalmopathy. The specimen sequenced was blood.

The CDR3 coding sequence is TGTGCCAGCACACCACTCGATAACCTAGCGGGAGCCGAGCAGTACTTC. This gives the protein CASTPLDNLAGAEQYF. The chain combines TRBV28 with TRBJ2-7; 10 bases fit TRBD2. This CDR3 contains 16 residues. CDR1 is MDHEN, CDR2 SYDVKM, per germline. V dropped 7 bases and J dropped 6; count of bases not matched to a gene: 15.